The 8 T cell receptor beta chains given below trace back to one sample, sequenced in a study of blood T cell repertoires in COVID-19 (dated by TCRdb to about 2020). The library was made by the immunoSEQ multiplex PCR assay. Held by TCRdb, this immuneACCESS table contains in-frame sequences only and omits some clones. Under half of the omission traces to an unresolved V gene where checked; the cause of the rest is unknown. In this sample the table shows under 250,000 clones, 80% to 90% of which occur a single time. The ten largest clonotypes hold approximately 10% of the sample. The source material was peripheral blood. These receptors originate from a man aged 50-60 years with COVID-19, enrolled during active disease.

The chain is built from TRBV19 and TRBJ2-3, with TRBD2 identical over 7 bases. J lost 0 bases, V lost 2 bases, and 11 bases had no gene match. This CDR3 region has 18 residues. CDR1 is LNHDA and CDR2 is SQIVND in the germline V gene (reference sequence). The CDR3 region has the DNA TGTGCCAGTAGTATAACTAGCGCAAATCAGGGAAGCACAGATACGCAGTATTTT. This gives the protein CASSITSANQGSTDTQYF.

This clone was detected a few times. The V gene is TRBV19, the J gene TRBJ1-6; no clear D. Germline CDR1 reads LNHDA; CDR2 reads SQIVND (reference sequence). The ends were cut back, 6 bases at V and 0 bases at J, with 9 bases in the middle. CDR3 size: 15 residues. The CDR3 loop is CASREGSSYNSPLHF. CDR3 DNA: TGTGCCAGTAGAGAAGGGAGCTCCTATAATTCACCCCTCCACTTT.

The chain is built from TRBV5-6 and TRBJ2-5; TRBD2 matches at 7 bases. CDR3 length: 14 amino acids. Germline trimming cut 4 bases from V and 5 bases from J; bases unmatched to any gene: 8. The V gene's germline CDR1 is SGHDT and CDR2 YYEEEE. The CDR3 nucleotides read TGTGCCAGCAGCCCCGGCCCGGGAGGTGAGACCCAGTACTTC. This codes for CASSPGPGGETQYF.

The genes are TRBV29-1 and TRBJ1-1; maybe TRBD1 (5 bases). This CDR3 region has 13 residues. Germline CDR1 is SQVTM and CDR2 is ANQGSEA. Trimming took off 5 bases at V and 1 base at J, with 11 bases between the two ends. CDR3 amino acids: CSVRGQQNTEAFF. CDR3 sequence (DNA): TGCAGCGTTAGGGGTCAGCAGAACACTGAAGCTTTCTTT.

The chain is built from TRBV1 and TRBJ1-4; the table's D gene call, TRBD1, was not cross checked with the DNA. TRBV1 is an annotated pseudogene. The CDR3 runs to 17 residues. The CDR3 nucleotides are TGCACCAGCAGCCAAGATAGGGGGACGGCAACTAATGAAAAACTGTTTTTT. Translation: CTSSQDRGTATNEKLFF.

The chain carries TRBV23-1 and TRBJ1-5; 8 bases fit TRBD1. TRBV23-1 is treated as an ORF (open reading frame) with a function not yet certain. After removal of 1 base from V and 5 bases from J, the junction contained 13 bases not matched to a gene. The CDR3 has 18 amino acids. The CDR3 region is CASSQYSSRQGFYQPQHF. In DNA, the CDR3 is TGCGCCAGCAGTCAATACAGTTCAAGACAGGGGTTTTATCAGCCCCAGCATTTT.

The chain combines TRBV5-5 with TRBJ1-2; 8 bases map to TRBD1. The CDR3 runs to 14 residues. Germline lookup yields CDR1 SGHKS and CDR2 YYEKEE (reference sequence). V was pared by 3 bases and J by 3 bases, with 4 bases of the junction left unmatched. CDR3 sequence: CASSSGTGHYGYTF. For the CDR3, the DNA is TGTGCCAGCAGCTCTGGGACAGGTCACTATGGCTACACCTTC.

This clone was detected once. CDR3 loop: CAIRGTGGAYEQYF. CDR3 coding DNA: TGTGCCATCAGGGGTACAGGGGGCGCATACGAGCAGTACTTC. This sequence joins TRBV10-3 and TRBJ2-7, with 9 positions matching TRBD1. CDR3 length: 14 amino acids. Looked up from germline, CDR1 is ENHRY and CDR2 is SYGVKD. The V and J ends lost 6 bases and 4 bases, in that order; junction bases with no gene match: 7.